Reported below is one T cell receptor (beta chain). Authors' methods: Reference gene primers were amplified, and this amplification served to estimate nucleated cell counts. Assay used: immunoSEQ multiplex PCR; TCRdb lists only in-frame clones, some missing. That table is the source of V, J and clone size, and D and trimming were worked out from the DNA. Among 180,000 or so clones listed, nearly 90% were seen once. The data derive from a study of blood T cell repertoires in COVID-19. As for the study in general: Samples of COVID-19 (acute and convalescent) were obtained from the United States, Italy and Spain.

CDR1 is LGHDT, CDR2 YNNKEL, per germline (reference sequence). The CDR3 totals 14 residues. V was clipped by 4 bases and J by 8 bases, with 14 bases between them. Enrollees, about 18 to 100 years old, lived in some 24 US areas. The material sequenced was PBMCs or T cells enriched from blood (not recorded which). The rearrangement joins TRBV3-1 (or the pseudogene TRBV3-2) to TRBJ1-4; D might be TRBD1 (6 bases). This sequence originates from a woman aged 40 to 50 with acute COVID-19. CDR3 protein: CASSPDRRLEKLFF. The CDR3 nucleotides read TGTGCCAGCAGCCCAGACAGGAGGTTGGAAAAACTGTTTTTT.